This TCR beta chain was obtained from a study of cytomegalovirus exposure and HLA in healthy donors. General study findings and limits: Generally TCR sequences proved uncommon, though certain public TCRs appeared in numerous donors. It was confirmed in vitro that a few of the CMV-associated chains were specific for CMV antigens. It was 150 or so TCR beta chains that were listed as cytomegalovirus-associated. In the 130 or so validation repertoires, a later analysis found that first-cohort TCR clusters tended to co-occur.

Method: immunoSEQ multiplex PCR; TCRdb's copy keeps in-frame clones and lacks some. The data show 90,000 to 130,000 clones, approximately 89% seen once. The CDR3 is 18 amino acids. Trimming at V came to 0 bases and at J to 10 bases, leaving 11 bases not matched to a gene. Concerning this clone itself: Antigen unknown.

The sequence was collected from a woman aged 18-29 years in good health and CMV-seronegative. Sample: PBMCs. This chain uses TRBV23-1 with TRBJ1-6, with 11 positions matching TRBD1. TRBV23-1 is noted as an ORF with a role that remains uncertain. CDR3 sequence: CASSQSDYGQGAGSPLHF. For the CDR3, the DNA is TGCGCCAGCAGTCAATCTGACTATGGACAGGGGGCGGGATCACCCCTCCACTTT.